Sequencing of this TCR beta chain was carried out in a study of cytomegalovirus exposure and HLA in healthy donors. This clone turned up a few times. PCR was performed using 60 Vbeta and 13 Jbeta primers. Repertoires were generated with immunoSEQ multiplex PCR, while TCRdb's copy carries only in-frame clones and drops some. Among about 110,000 clones listed, 81% were seen once. Trimming left V 4 bases short and J 6 bases short, with 6 bases between. This CDR3 is built from 11 residues. Germline V gene sequence: CDR1 LNHDA, CDR2 SQIVND (reference sequence). The clonotype was recovered from a woman in her thirties in good health and CMV-seronegative. Sequencing was carried out using PBMCs. The V and J genes are TRBV19 and TRBJ1-1; D might be TRBD1 (5 bases). CDR3 nucleotides: TGTGCCAGTAGTAGGGGCGCTGAAGCTTTCTTT. As protein: CASSRGAEAFF. Using reference TRBV19 and TRBJ1-1 for the parts outside the CDR3, the full variable domain is DGGITQSPKYLFRKEGQNVTLSCEQNLNHDAMYWYRQDPGQGLRLIYYSQIVNDFQKGDIAEGYSVSREKKESFPLTVTSAQKNPTAFYLCASSRGAEAFFGQGTRLTVV.